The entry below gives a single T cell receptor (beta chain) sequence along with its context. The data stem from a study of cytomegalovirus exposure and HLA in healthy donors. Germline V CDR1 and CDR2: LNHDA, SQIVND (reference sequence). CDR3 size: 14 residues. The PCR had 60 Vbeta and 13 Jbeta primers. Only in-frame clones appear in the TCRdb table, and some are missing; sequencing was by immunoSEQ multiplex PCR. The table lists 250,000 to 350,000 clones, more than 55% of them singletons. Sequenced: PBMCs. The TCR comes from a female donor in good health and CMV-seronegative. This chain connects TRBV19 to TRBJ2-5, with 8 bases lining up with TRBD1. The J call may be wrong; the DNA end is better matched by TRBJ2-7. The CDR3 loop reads CASSSRQGRYEQYF. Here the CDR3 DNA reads TGTGCCAGTAGTAGCAGACAGGGGAGGTACGAGCAGTACTTC.